Below, one T cell receptor beta chain is given with its context. The antigen is not known. Relative to the germline gene, one junction end is altered; a read error may explain this. The template for TCR beta VDJ and CDR3 sequence profiling was genomic DNA. A single record per CDR3 protein comes from TCRdb applying MiXCR to the reads. The profile shows approximately 380,000 distinct CDR3 sequences, 65% to 80% of them singletons. This sample was included in a study of CD8+CD57+ T cells in acquired aplastic anemia. Study-level information: Quantities of DNA derived from sorted CD4+ and CD8+ cells averaged roughly 3 ug. General study points: Patients and controls had in common twenty-nine CD8+ CDR3 sequences.

The germline V gene encodes CDR1 SGHVS and CDR2 FNYEAQ. This CDR3 has 14 residues. The genes are TRBV7-6 and TRBJ2-7, with no clear D. This clonotype was obtained from a human donor in good health, serving as a control. The sample comprised sorted CD4+, CD8+, or CD8+CD57+ T cells (not recorded which) from PBMCs. The CDR3: CASSPRSITYEQHF. The DNA for the CDR3 is TGTGCCAGCAGCCCACGATCCATCACCTACGAGCAGCACTTC.